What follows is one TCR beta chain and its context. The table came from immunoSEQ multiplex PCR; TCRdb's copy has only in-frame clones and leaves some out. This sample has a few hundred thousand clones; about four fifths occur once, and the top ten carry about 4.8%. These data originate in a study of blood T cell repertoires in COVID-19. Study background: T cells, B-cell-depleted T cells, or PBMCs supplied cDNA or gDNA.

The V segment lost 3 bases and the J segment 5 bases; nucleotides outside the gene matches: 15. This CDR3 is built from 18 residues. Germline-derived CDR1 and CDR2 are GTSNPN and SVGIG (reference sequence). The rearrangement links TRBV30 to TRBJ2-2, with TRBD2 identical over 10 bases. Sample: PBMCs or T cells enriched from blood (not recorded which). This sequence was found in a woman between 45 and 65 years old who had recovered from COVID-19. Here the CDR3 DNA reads TGTGCCTGGAGCTCCCCCGGACTAGCGGAGACGGGGACCGGGGAGCTGTTTTTT. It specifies CAWSSPGLAETGTGELFF.